Listed below are T cell receptor beta chains from one sample, sequenced in a study of TIL therapy for anti-PD-1-resistant metastatic lung cancer. The assay was immunoSEQ multiplex PCR, and TCRdb's table has in-frame clones only and misses some. The sample has 57,000 or so clones, 87% seen once; the top ten hold approximately 2.8%. This specimen was blood, taken at baseline. These receptors were obtained from a person aged 25 to 85 with non-small cell lung cancer. The CDR3 runs from the conserved cysteine through the conserved F or W. A D gene is named only where the DNA matches it firmly. Some rows have no size entry. The others give once, few or many, or a class for an expanded clone.

V	D	J	size	CDR3	DNA
TRBV7-8	-	TRBJ2-7	-	CASSLGVGLSYEQYF	TGTGCCAGCAGCTTAGGAGTCGGCCTCTCCTACGAGCAGTACTTC
TRBV18	TRBD2	TRBJ2-1	-	CASSIAGGIDEQFF	TGTGCCAGCTCAATAGCGGGAGGAATAGATGAGCAGTTCTTC
TRBV7-8	TRBD1	TRBJ2-3	-	CASSPNRGNTDTQYF	TGTGCCAGCAGCCCGAACAGGGGGAACACAGATACGCAGTATTTT
TRBV18	-	TRBJ2-1	-	CASSPPTGGNEQFF	TGTGCCAGCTCACCACCGACCGGTGGCAATGAGCAGTTCTTC
TRBV14	-	TRBJ2-3	-	CASSQERSQYLQYF	TGTGCCAGCAGCCAAGAACGAAGCCAATACCTCCAGTATTTT
TRBV27	-	TRBJ1-5	-	CASSLERGGNQPQHF	TGTGCCAGCAGTTTAGAACGAGGGGGCAATCAGCCCCAGCATTTT
TRBV6-6	TRBD1	TRBJ2-2	once	CASKDRDSPNRELFF	TGTGCCAGCAAAGACCGGGACAGCCCAAACAGGGAGCTGTTTTTT
TRBV6-5	-	TRBJ2-7	-	CASSYSGRWNYEQYF	TGTGCCAGCAGTTACTCGGGCAGGTGGAACTACGAGCAGTACTTC
TRBV27	-	TRBJ1-4	-	CASSGQGLLGHEKLFF	TGTGCCAGCAGTGGACAAGGACTCCTTGGGCATGAAAAACTGTTTTTT
TRBV5-1	-	TRBJ1-1	few	CATQEGDRTVAGEAFF	TGCGCCACCCAGGAGGGGGACCGAACGGTGGCCGGTGAAGCTTTCTTT
TRBV5-1	TRBD2	TRBJ2-1	-	CASSLEPVGSSGGSRNEQFF	TGCGCCAGCAGCCTGGAACCGGTGGGATCTAGCGGGGGGTCACGAAATGAGCAGTTCTTC
TRBV29-1	TRBD1	TRBJ2-5	-	CSVAPQGVGETQYF	TGCAGCGTAGCGCCTCAGGGGGTGGGGGAGACCCAGTACTTC
TRBV10-3	-	TRBJ2-3	-	CAISTPGRTTDTQYF	TGTGCCATTTCTACCCCGGGACGGACCACAGATACGCAGTATTTT
TRBV5-6	-	TRBJ2-2	-	CASSLSIGLFPGELFF	TGTGCCAGCAGCTTGTCAATCGGCCTGTTTCCCGGGGAGCTGTTTTTT
TRBV6-1	TRBD2	TRBJ2-2	-	CASSEASGGTGELFF	TGTGCCAGCAGTGAAGCGTCGGGGGGCACCGGGGAGCTGTTTTTT
TRBV5-1	-	TRBJ1-1	-	CASSLGWGSGEAFF	TGCGCCAGCAGCTTGGGGTGGGGGAGTGGTGAAGCTTTCTTT
TRBV5-4	TRBD2	TRBJ2-7	-	CASSLAGVTYEQYF	TGTGCCAGCAGCTTAGCGGGAGTTACCTACGAGCAGTACTTC
TRBV11-2	-	TRBJ2-7	-	CASSLELAGSYEQYF	TGTGCCAGCAGCTTAGAGTTGGCAGGCTCCTACGAGCAGTACTTC
TRBV21-1	-	TRBJ2-1	-	CASSNEQTLLRNNEQFF	TGTGCCAGCAGCAATGAGCAGACGCTCCTGAGAAACAATGAGCAGTTCTTC
TRBV11-2	TRBD2	TRBJ2-1	-	CASSLVAGGYNEQFF	TGTGCCAGCAGCTTAGTAGCGGGAGGTTACAATGAGCAGTTCTTC
TRBV15	-	TRBJ1-4	-	CATSSLAMGPNREKLFF	TGTGCCACCAGCAGTTTGGCGATGGGTCCAAACCGTGAAAAACTGTTTTTT
TRBV24-1	-	TRBJ2-3	-	CATSDTSQSTDTQYF	TGTGCCACCAGTGATACATCACAAAGCACAGATACGCAGTATTTT
TRBV9	-	TRBJ2-6	-	CASAKGLTGANVLTF	TGTGCCAGTGCCAAGGGACTCACTGGGGCCAACGTCCTGACTTTC